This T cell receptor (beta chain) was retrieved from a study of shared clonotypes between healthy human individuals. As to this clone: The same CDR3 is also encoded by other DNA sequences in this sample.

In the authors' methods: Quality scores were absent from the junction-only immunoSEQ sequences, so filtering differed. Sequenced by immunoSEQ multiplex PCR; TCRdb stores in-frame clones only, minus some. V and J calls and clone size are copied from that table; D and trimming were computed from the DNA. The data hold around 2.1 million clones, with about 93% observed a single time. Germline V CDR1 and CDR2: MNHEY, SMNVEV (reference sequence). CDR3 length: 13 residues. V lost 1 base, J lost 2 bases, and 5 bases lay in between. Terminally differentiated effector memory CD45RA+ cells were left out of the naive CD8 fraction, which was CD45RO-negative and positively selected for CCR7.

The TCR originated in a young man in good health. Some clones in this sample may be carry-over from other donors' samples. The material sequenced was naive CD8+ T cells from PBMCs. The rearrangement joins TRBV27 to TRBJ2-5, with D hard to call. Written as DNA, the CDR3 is TGTGCCAGCAGTTTATTAGGGCAAGAGACCCAGTACTTC. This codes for CASSLLGQETQYF.